Following are 8 T cell receptor beta chains from one sample sequenced in a study of T cell repertoires in cytomegalovirus infection. TCRdb processed the reads anew with MiXCR; each CDR3 protein has one entry. The sample lists 550,000 to 700,000 distinct CDR3 sequences, 40% occurring once. These receptors have no known antigen. Material: cultured PBMCs, obtained from culture after CMV antigen stimulation. These receptor sequences come from a human donor in good health (CMV status not recorded). Some clones in this sample may be carry-over from other donors' samples.

This clonotype was observed a handful of times. The rearrangement links TRBV6-1 to TRBJ2-3, with TRBD2 matching over 13 bases. The CDR3 extends over 15 amino acids. V shed 6 bases and J 4 bases; nucleotides not matched to a gene: 4. Germline-derived CDR1 and CDR2 are MNHNS and SASEGT. This CDR3 is CASRTTSGRADTQYF. CDR3 in DNA: TGTGCCAGCAGGACAACTAGCGGGAGGGCAGATACGCAGTATTTT.

This rearrangement joins TRBV7-4 to TRBJ2-7; D unclear. The V and J ends lost 4 bases and 3 bases respectively, with 10 bases between them. This CDR3 contains 13 residues. CDR1 SGHVT and CDR2 SQSDAQ come from the germline V gene. CDR3 nucleotides: TGTGCCAGCAGCTCGAACAGAGTCTACGAGCAGTACTTC. Its translation is CASSSNRVYEQYF. Supplemented by reference TRBV7-4 and TRBJ2-7, the full variable domain reads GAGVSQSPRYKVAKRGRDVALRCDSISGHVTLYWYRQTLGQGSEVLTYSQSDAQRDKSGRPSGRFSAERPERSVSTLKIQRTEQGDSAVYLCASSSNRVYEQYFGPGTRLTVT.

V usage is TRBV12-3 or TRBV12-4 and J usage is TRBJ2-5; D remains ambiguous. Deletions cut 1 base from V and 4 bases from J, with 13 bases between. This CDR3 is 15 amino acids long. The CDR3 DNA sequence: TGTGCCAGCAGTTTAGATGGCTCCAAGGGAGAGACCCAGTACTTC. It encodes CASSLDGSKGETQYF.

The rearrangement uses TRBV7-3 and TRBJ1-2; 7 nucleotides line up with TRBD1. Germline V gene sequence: CDR1 SGHTA, CDR2 FQGTGA. The CDR3 has 15 residues. The J segment lost 8 bases and the V segment lost 3 bases, leaving 12 bases of the junction unmatched. The CDR3 here is CASSFPRQGIAGYTF. The CDR3, as DNA: TGTGCCAGCAGCTTTCCACGACAGGGAATAGCGGGCTACACCTTC.

The chain carries TRBV6-1 and TRBJ1-5; 9 nucleotides line up with TRBD1. The V gene's germline CDR1 is MNHNS and CDR2 SASEGT. This CDR3 is built from 15 residues. V was pared by 7 bases and J by 1 base, with 5 bases of the junction left unmatched. The CDR3: CASTRTGESNQPQHF. The CDR3 DNA is TGTGCCAGCACCAGGACAGGGGAAAGCAATCAGCCCCAGCATTTT.

The CDR3: CASSYTLDRSAYEQYF. The CDR3 nucleotides are TGTGCCAGCAGTTATACACTAGACAGGTCGGCCTACGAGCAGTACTTC. V and J are TRBV6-6 and TRBJ2-7; TRBD1 might be the D (6 bases). This CDR3 has 16 residues. CDR1 and CDR2 from the germline V gene are MNHNY and SVGAGI (reference sequence). Trimming stripped 3 bases from V and 2 bases from J, with 17 bases between.

This clonotype was found many times. The chain recombines TRBV7-2 with TRBJ2-7, with D uncertain. The CDR3 runs to 13 residues. With 4 bases removed from V and 2 bases from J, the gap between germline ends came to 9 bases. CDR1 and CDR2 (germline): SGHTA, FQGNSA. The DNA for the CDR3 is TGTGCCAGCAGCTCCCCCCGAGCCTACGAGCAGTACTTC. This codes for CASSSPRAYEQYF.

This chain joins TRBV6-1 and TRBJ2-6, with D uncertain. This CDR3 comprises 14 residues. Germline V gives CDR1 MNHNS, CDR2 SASEGT. Trimming cost V 6 bases and J 0 bases, with 6 bases left between them. The CDR3 region is CASRDRSGANVLTF. The CDR3 DNA reads TGTGCCAGCAGGGACCGCTCTGGGGCCAACGTCCTGACTTTC.